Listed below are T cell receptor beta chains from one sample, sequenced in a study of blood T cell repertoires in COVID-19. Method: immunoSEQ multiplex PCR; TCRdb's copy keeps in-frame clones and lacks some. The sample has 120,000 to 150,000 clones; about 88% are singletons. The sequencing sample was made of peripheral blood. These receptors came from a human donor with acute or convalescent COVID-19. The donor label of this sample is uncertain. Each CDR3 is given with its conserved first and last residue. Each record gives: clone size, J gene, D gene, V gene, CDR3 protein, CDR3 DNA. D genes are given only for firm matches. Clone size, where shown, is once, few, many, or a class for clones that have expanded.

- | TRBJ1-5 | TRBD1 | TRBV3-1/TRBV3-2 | CASSPDRDQPQHF | TGTGCCAGCAGCCCGGACAGGGATCAGCCCCAGCATTTT
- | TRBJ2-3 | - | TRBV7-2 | CASSNVASTDTQYF | TGTGCCAGCAGCAACGTGGCTAGCACAGATACGCAGTATTTT
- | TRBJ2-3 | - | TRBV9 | CASSAAGTNMNTQYF | TGTGCCAGCAGCGCCGCCGGGACAAACATGAATACGCAGTATTTT
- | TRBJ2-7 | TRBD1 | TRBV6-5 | CASSLRDRPYEQYF | TGTGCCAGCAGTCTCCGGGACAGACCCTACGAGCAGTACTTC
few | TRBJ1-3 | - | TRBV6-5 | CASWRGRGSGNTIYF | TGTGCCAGCTGGCGTGGTAGGGGCTCTGGAAACACCATATATTTT
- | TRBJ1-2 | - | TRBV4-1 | CASSQVGGAYGYTF | TGCGCCAGCAGCCAAGTAGGGGGGGCCTATGGCTACACCTTC
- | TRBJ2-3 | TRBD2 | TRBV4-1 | CASSQVLAGGDTQYF | TGCGCCAGCAGCCAAGTGCTAGCGGGGGGAGATACGCAGTATTTT
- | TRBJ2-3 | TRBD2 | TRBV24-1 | CATSVASGRYTDAQYF | TGTGCCACCAGTGTCGCTAGCGGGAGGTACACAGATGCGCAGTATTTT
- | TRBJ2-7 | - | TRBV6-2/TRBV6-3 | CASSYQLIPAGPWEQYF | TGTGCCAGCAGTTACCAACTAATCCCCGCGGGGCCGTGGGAGCAGTACTTC
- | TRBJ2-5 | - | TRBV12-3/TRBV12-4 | CASSSSQETQYF | TGTGCCAGCAGCTCTTCCCAAGAGACCCAGTACTTC
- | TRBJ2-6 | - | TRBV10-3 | CAITTGPGANVLTF | TGTGCCATCACCACAGGTCCCGGGGCCAACGTCCTGACTTTC
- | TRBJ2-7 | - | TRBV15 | CATSRDHAGEQYF | TGTGCCACCAGCAGAGATCACGCGGGAGAGCAGTACTTC
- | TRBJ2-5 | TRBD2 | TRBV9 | CASSPRLAGSLVAQYF | TGTGCCAGCAGCCCCCGACTAGCGGGGTCATTGGTGGCCCAGTACTTC
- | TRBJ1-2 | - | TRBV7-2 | CASSLGGPRGGYTF | TGTGCCAGCAGCTTAGGGGGCCCGAGAGGTGGCTACACCTTC
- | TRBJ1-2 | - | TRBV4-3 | CASSQDLSPRGEANYGYTF | TGCGCCAGCAGCCAAGACTTATCTCCCAGGGGAGAAGCTAACTATGGCTACACCTTC
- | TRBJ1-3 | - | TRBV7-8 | CASSLRVGPGNTIYF | TGTGCCAGCAGCCTTCGGGTGGGGCCTGGAAACACCATATATTTT
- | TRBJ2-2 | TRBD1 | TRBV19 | CASRLGQGPNTGELFF | TGTGCCAGTAGACTAGGACAGGGGCCGAACACCGGGGAGCTGTTTTTT
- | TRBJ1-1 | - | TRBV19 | CASSSTYNSNTEAFF | TGTGCCAGTAGTTCAACATATAACAGTAACACTGAAGCTTTCTTT
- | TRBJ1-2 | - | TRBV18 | CASSPPENNYGYTF | TGTGCCAGCTCACCACCAGAGAATAACTATGGCTACACCTTC
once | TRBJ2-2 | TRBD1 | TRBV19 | CASRKGTGTNTGELFF | TGTGCCAGTAGGAAGGGGACAGGAACGAACACCGGGGAGCTGTTTTTT
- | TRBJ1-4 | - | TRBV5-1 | CASSLDRNEKLFF | TGCGCCAGCAGCTTGGACAGAAATGAAAAACTGTTTTTT
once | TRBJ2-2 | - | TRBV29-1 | CSVGRQGRPGELFF | TGCAGCGTTGGCAGGCAGGGGCGTCCCGGGGAGCTGTTTTTT
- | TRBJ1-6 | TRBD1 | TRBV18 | CASSPLGDRGSPLHF | TGTGCCAGCTCACCCCTCGGGGACAGGGGATCACCCCTCCACTTT
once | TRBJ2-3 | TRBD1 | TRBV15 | CATSRIDRDRVTDTQYF | TGTGCCACCAGCAGAATAGACAGGGACAGAGTCACAGATACGCAGTATTTT
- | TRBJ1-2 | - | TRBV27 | CASISGRTNYGYTF | TGTGCCAGCATTAGTGGCAGGACTAACTATGGCTACACCTTC
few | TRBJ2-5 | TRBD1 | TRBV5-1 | CASSFGDRAGVTQYF | TGCGCCAGCAGCTTCGGAGACAGGGCCGGGGTGACCCAGTACTTC
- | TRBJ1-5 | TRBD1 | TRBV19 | CASSMGTGGQPQHF | TGTGCCAGTAGTATGGGGACAGGGGGGCAGCCCCAGCATTTT
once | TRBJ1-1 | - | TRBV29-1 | CSVEDGAQRTEAFF | TGCAGCGTTGAAGATGGGGCACAGCGCACTGAAGCTTTCTTT
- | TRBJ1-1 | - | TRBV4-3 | CASSQNRGGNTEAFF | TGCGCCAGCAGCCAAAATAGGGGGGGGAATACTGAAGCTTTCTTT
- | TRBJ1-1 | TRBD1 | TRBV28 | CASSLSGGGTEAFF | TGTGCCAGCAGTTTATCAGGGGGCGGCACTGAAGCTTTCTTT
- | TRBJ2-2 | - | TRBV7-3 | CASSRFTGELFF | TGTGCCAGCAGCCGGTTCACCGGGGAGCTGTTTTTT
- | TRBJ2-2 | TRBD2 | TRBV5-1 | CASSSGLADTGELFF | TGCGCCAGCAGCTCGGGACTAGCGGACACCGGGGAGCTGTTTTTT
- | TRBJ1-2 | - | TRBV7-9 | CASSSVSSYGYTF | TGTGCCAGCAGCTCCGTCAGTTCCTATGGCTACACCTTC
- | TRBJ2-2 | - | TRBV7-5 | CARSSIARTNTGELFF | TGTGCCAGAAGCTCTATCGCCAGGACGAACACCGGGGAGCTGTTTTTT
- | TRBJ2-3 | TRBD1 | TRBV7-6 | CASSTQGAGTDTQYF | TGTGCCAGCAGCACACAGGGGGCTGGCACAGATACGCAGTATTTT
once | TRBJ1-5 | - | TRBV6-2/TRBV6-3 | CASSYYGGLNQPQHF | TGTGCCAGCAGTTACTACGGGGGGCTCAATCAGCCCCAGCATTTT
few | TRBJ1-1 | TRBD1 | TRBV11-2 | CASSLPRQGATEAFF | TGTGCCAGCAGCTTACCCCGGCAGGGGGCCACTGAAGCTTTCTTT
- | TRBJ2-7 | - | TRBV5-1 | CASSGQPSYEQYF | TGCGCCAGCAGCGGACAGCCGTCCTACGAGCAGTACTTC
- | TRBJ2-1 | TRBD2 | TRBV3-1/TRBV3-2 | CASSPYPVAGGYNEQFF | TGTGCCAGCAGCCCCTATCCAGTAGCGGGAGGCTACAATGAGCAGTTCTTC
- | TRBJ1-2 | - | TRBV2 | CASSVGNYDYTF | TGTGCCAGCAGTGTAGGTAACTATGACTACACCTTC
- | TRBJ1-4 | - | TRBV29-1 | CSVEDLGGKLFF | TGCAGCGTTGAGGACCTAGGGGGAAAACTGTTTTTT
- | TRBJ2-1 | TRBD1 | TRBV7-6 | CASSLGGQASNEQFF | TGTGCCAGCAGCTTAGGGGGACAGGCTTCCAATGAGCAGTTCTTC
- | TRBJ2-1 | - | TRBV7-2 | CASSLFPSSYNEQFF | TGTGCCAGCAGCTTATTTCCGAGCTCCTACAATGAGCAGTTCTTC
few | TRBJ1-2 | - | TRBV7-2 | CASSSTVDYGYTF | TGTGCCAGCAGCTCTACAGTGGACTATGGCTACACCTTC
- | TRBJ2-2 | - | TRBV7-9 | CASSPRTHLSGELFF | TGTGCCAGCAGCCCCCGGACACACTTATCCGGGGAGCTGTTTTTT
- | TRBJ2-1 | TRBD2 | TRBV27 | CASSPKRLLAGVYNEQFF | TGTGCCAGCAGTCCTAAACGCCTACTAGCGGGGGTCTACAATGAGCAGTTCTTC
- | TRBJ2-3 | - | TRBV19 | CASSAGLRQYITDTQYF | TGTGCCAGTAGTGCCGGTTTGAGACAGTATATCACAGATACGCAGTATTTT
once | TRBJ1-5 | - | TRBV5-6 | CASSLSGKFGNQPQHF | TGTGCCAGCAGCTTGTCAGGGAAGTTTGGCAATCAGCCCCAGCATTTT
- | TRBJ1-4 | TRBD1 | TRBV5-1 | CASSPQGAPGEKLFF | TGCGCCAGCAGCCCTCAGGGGGCGCCGGGTGAAAAACTGTTTTTT
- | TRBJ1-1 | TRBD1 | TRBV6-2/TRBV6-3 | CASSRGQGATEAFF | TGTGCCAGCAGTCGCGGACAGGGAGCCACTGAAGCTTTCTTT
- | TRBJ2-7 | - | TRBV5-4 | CASSYSTYEQYF | TGTGCCAGCAGCTACTCAACCTACGAGCAGTACTTC
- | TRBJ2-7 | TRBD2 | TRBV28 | CASSGGGAREQYF | TGTGCCAGCAGTGGCGGGGGGGCCAGGGAGCAGTACTTC
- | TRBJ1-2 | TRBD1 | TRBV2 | CASRGTAYGYTF | TGTGCCAGCAGGGGGACAGCCTATGGCTACACCTTC
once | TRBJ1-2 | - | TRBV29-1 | CSVGSDSNYGYTF | TGCAGCGTCGGGTCTGATAGTAACTATGGCTACACCTTC
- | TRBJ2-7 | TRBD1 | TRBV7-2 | CATEPGQGAYEQYF | TGTGCCACCGAGCCCGGACAGGGGGCCTACGAGCAGTACTTC
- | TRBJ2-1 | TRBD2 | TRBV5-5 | CASRRPGLADYNEQFF | TGTGCCAGCAGACGGCCGGGACTAGCGGATTACAATGAGCAGTTCTTC